What follows is one TCR beta chain and its context. Its antigen remains undetermined. No base quality values were provided; no much bigger clone lies one nucleotide off. This sample is drawn from a study of blood T cell repertoires in COVID-19 (TCRdb year 2020). Regarding the study in general: The collaborator samples originated in the United States, Italy and Spain and spanned the acute and convalescent phases of COVID-19. Samples came from the ongoing ImmuneRACE study (first 160 participants) plus 1,254 subjects from 6 global collaborators. HLA class I and class II types, where available, came from metadata supplied by the sample provider rather than from assay-based typing. The repertoires were released in a freely available public database meant as a resource for research on the immune response to SARS-CoV-2. Subjects who had been exposed to COVID-19, were actively infected with it, or had recovered from it provided the deeply sampled blood TCRbeta repertoires that made up the dataset. Nearly every sample came with metadata listing a de-identified subject ID, COVID-19 status, age in years and sex. The material from the prospective study consisted of cDNA or gDNA derived from T cells, B-cell-depleted T cells, or PBMCs. The paper's findings and limits, for the study overall: How much clinical and demographic metadata was included differed by source and by participant, and the metadata was provided uncurated.

The immunoSEQ Assay, a bias-controlled multiplex PCR, was used to amplify TCRbeta CDR3 regions from genomic DNA. The study's own analysis went as follows. Within the assay, amplification of reference gene primers was used to estimate how many nucleated cells each sample contained. Sequence reads were collapsed and filtered to measure the absolute abundance of every unique TCRbeta CDR3 rearrangement. For each sample, productive Simpson clonality was calculated as the square root of Simpson's diversity index over productive rearrangements. This is the immuneACCESS table as TCRdb keeps it, with only in-frame sequences that have V and J called. A part of the clones is gone; compared with another copy, unresolved V genes explain less than half, and the rest is unexplained. D and trimming come from the DNA, and the V and J calls and clone size come from that table. In this sample the table shows 91,000 or so clones, around nine tenths of which occur a single time. The top ten hold approximately 4.1% of the sample.

Each collaborating institution followed its own protocols to collect whole blood in K2EDTA tubes. For TCRbeta analysis, collaborators shipped samples in one of three forms: frozen whole blood, isolated PBMCs, or DNA extracted from either of those sample types. The CDR3 has 19 amino acids, counting the end cysteine and phenylalanine. Only the CDR3 portion is preserved as DNA: 57 bases, with reading frame beginning at the first base. CDR1 and CDR2 are read off the germline V gene as SNHLY and FYNNEI. The germline V end is reduced by 5 bases and the J end by 0 bases; junction bases left unmatched: 11. The V and J genes are TRBV2 and TRBJ2-3, with TRBD2 identical over 13 junction bases. The sequenced material came from peripheral blood. The origin of this receptor is a woman between 45 and 65 years old in a cohort sampled during active COVID-19. CDR3 protein: CASSPSTRLAGGSTDTQYF. The DNA reads as follows: TGTGCCAGCAGTCCTTCCACCCGACTAGCGGGGGGTAGCACAGATACGCAGTATTTT.